This entry features one T cell receptor beta chain sequence. Its antigen is unknown. The sample comes from a study of T cell repertoires in ileal Crohn's disease. Overall study context: Patients had a median roughly 8-year disease duration, and roughly 32% were active smokers. General study findings and limits: Compared with CD4 T cells, sorted CD8 cells carried more expanded clones.

This CDR3 contains 18 residues. Losses at the gene ends were 6 bases for V and 3 bases for J; bases not matched to a gene: 11. Germline V CDR1 and CDR2: LGHNA, YNFKEQ. Per sample, roughly 530 nanograms of biopsy DNA were TCRB immunosequenced. Method: immunoSEQ multiplex PCR; TCRdb's copy keeps in-frame clones and lacks some. The sample shows tens of thousands of clones, roughly three quarters of them seen only once. Sequenced material: ileal tissue. The chain employs TRBV4-2 and TRBJ2-3; TRBD2 matches at 14 bases. This sequence originates from an adult with Crohn's disease. The chain's CDR3 is CASSSPGLAGETTDTQYF. CDR3 nucleotide sequence: TGTGCCAGCAGTTCACCGGGACTAGCGGGGGAGACGACAGATACGCAGTATTTT.